The 13 T cell receptor beta chains reported below all come from one sample, sequenced in a study of Ad26.COV2.S vaccination and SARS-CoV-2 variants. Treatment meaning: over 15 received Ad26.COV2.S at low or high dose, single or two shots; roughly five received placebo; per-sample allocation not given. Sampling happened 63 days after the first vaccine or placebo injection. Assay used: immunoSEQ multiplex PCR; TCRdb lists only in-frame clones, some missing. There are just under 250,000 clones in the sample; over 75% occur only once, and about 10% lies in the top ten. The sample consisted of peripheral blood, taken in a trial of Ad26.COV2.S vaccine versus placebo. All receptors derive from a person aged 18-60 years who received the Ad26.COV2.S COVID-19 vaccine or a placebo.

The chain joins TRBV28 to TRBJ1-1; 9 positions match TRBD1. Germline values: CDR1 MDHEN, CDR2 SYDVKM. V lost 6 bases to trimming and J lost 7 bases; unmatched junction nucleotides: 15. The CDR3 spans 16 residues. This CDR3 is CASSSRPGQGSFEAFF. The CDR3, as DNA: TGTGCCAGCAGCTCCCGTCCGGGACAGGGCTCCTTTGAAGCTTTCTTT.

This chain connects TRBV27 to TRBJ2-1, with TRBD1 identical over 7 bases. Germline loops: CDR1 MNHEY, CDR2 SMNVEV (reference sequence). With V trimmed by 4 bases and J by 7 bases, 4 bases remained unmatched. The CDR3 runs 13 residues. CDR3 loop: CASSSGDSNEQFF. DNA of the CDR3: TGTGCCAGCAGTTCAGGGGACAGTAATGAGCAGTTCTTC.

The CDR3 loop is CASSFRGPNTGELFF. CDR3 nucleotide sequence: TGTGCCAGCAGCTTCAGGGGGCCGAACACCGGGGAGCTGTTTTTT. The chain has TRBV7-2 and TRBJ2-2; 8 nucleotides match TRBD1. V trimming: 3 bases; J trimming: 0 bases; junction bases outside the gene matches: 0. The CDR3 covers 15 residues. Germline-derived CDR1 and CDR2 are SGHTA and FQGNSA.

The CDR3 reads CSASRPSGETQYF. DNA of the CDR3: TGCAGTGCTAGTAGGCCCTCGGGAGAGACCCAGTACTTC. The V gene is TRBV20-1, the J gene TRBJ2-5; no clear D. Trimming pared 3 bases from V and 4 bases from J, leaving 12 bases between. From germline, CDR1 is DFQATT and CDR2 SNEGSKA (reference sequence). The CDR3 is made up of 13 amino acids.

The chain employs TRBV5-6 and TRBJ2-7, with unresolved D. V dropped 7 bases and J dropped 2 bases, with 16 bases sitting between them. Germline loops: CDR1 SGHDT, CDR2 YYEEEE. This CDR3 comprises 14 residues. The CDR3 nucleotides are TGTGCCAGCCAGGCTGGAGTCTCAACCTACGAGCAGTACTTC. Its protein product is CASQAGVSTYEQYF.

The chain is built from TRBV27 and TRBJ1-6, with D possibly TRBD1 on 5 matching bases. V was trimmed by 5 bases and J by 10 bases, leaving 15 bases between them. The germline V gene has CDR1 MNHEY and CDR2 SMNVEV (reference sequence). This CDR3 has 14 residues. The CDR3 region is CASSPLTDSSPLHF. DNA for the CDR3: TGTGCCAGCAGTCCGTTAACCGACAGCTCACCCCTCCACTTT.

V and J are TRBV7-2 and TRBJ1-1; D gene uncertain. Trimming left V 2 bases short and J 7 bases short, with 11 bases between. Germline CDR1 is SGHTA and CDR2 is FQGNSA. The CDR3 spans 13 residues. CDR3 nucleotide sequence: TGTGCCAGCAGCTTAAACCCCCCCGGTGAAGCTTTCTTT. Encoded protein: CASSLNPPGEAFF.

J is TRBJ1-5 and V is TRBV6-5; D unresolved. The length of the CDR3 is 15 residues. The germline V gene encodes CDR1 MNHEY and CDR2 SVGAGI. V lost 6 bases and J 0 bases, leaving 12 bases between the germline ends. The chain's CDR3 is CASRVDGYSNQPQHF. Written as DNA, the CDR3 is TGTGCCAGCAGAGTCGACGGTTATAGCAATCAGCCCCAGCATTTT.

This chain joins TRBV5-5 and TRBJ2-2, with unresolved D. This CDR3 contains 13 residues. The V gene's germline CDR1 is SGHKS and CDR2 YYEKEE (reference sequence). Trimming cost V 1 base and J 6 bases, with 7 bases left between them. As DNA, the CDR3 is TGTGCCAGCAGCTTGAGAAACGCCGGGGAGCTGTTTTTT. This translates into CASSLRNAGELFF.

The V gene is TRBV10-3, the J gene TRBJ2-1, with 10 bases fitting TRBD2. CDR1 ENHRY and CDR2 SYGVKD come from the germline V gene. This CDR3 contains 15 residues. J lost 8 bases, V lost 6 bases, and 10 bases had no gene match. CDR3 DNA: TGTGCCATCAGGCTTGGGCTAGCGGGAGCATATGAGCAGTTCTTC. The encoded protein is CAIRLGLAGAYEQFF.

Notes on this clone: The sample has other DNA sequences that encode this CDR3 too. This CDR3 is CASSVGGGTYEQYF. Here the CDR3 DNA reads TGTGCCAGCAGCGTAGGGGGAGGGACCTACGAGCAGTACTTC. V usage is TRBV9 and J usage is TRBJ2-7; TRBD2 matches at 7 bases. Germline V gene lookup returns CDR1 SGDLS and CDR2 YYNGEE. The V and J ends lost 0 bases and 2 bases, in that order; junction bases with no gene match: 2. The CDR3 consists of 14 residues.

The chain carries TRBV19 and TRBJ2-5, with D possibly matching TRBD1 (6 bases). The CDR3 runs to 14 residues. The germline V gene has CDR1 LNHDA and CDR2 SQIVND (reference sequence). Trimming stripped 1 base from V and 7 bases from J, with 13 bases between. CDR3 protein: CASSIAGVKGTQYF. The CDR3 DNA sequence: TGTGCCAGTAGTATAGCAGGGGTGAAGGGGACCCAGTACTTC.

This chain connects TRBV7-6 to TRBJ2-3, with D hard to call. Germline V lookup: CDR1 SGHVS, CDR2 FNYEAQ. The CDR3 has 13 residues. V was trimmed by 3 bases and J by 1 base, leaving 5 bases between them. In DNA form, the CDR3 reads TGTGCCAGCAGCTTCCTCCGCACAGATACGCAGTATTTT. It is translated as CASSFLRTDTQYF.